Listed below are T cell receptor beta chains from one sample, sequenced in a study of shared clonotypes between healthy human individuals. The method was immunoSEQ multiplex PCR; TCRdb's version includes in-frame clones alone and lacks a portion of them. The data contain under 1,100,000 clones, around 78% of them singletons. The sequenced material came from memory CD4+ T cells from PBMCs. These receptors were taken from a man aged 18 to 35 in good health. Some clones in this sample may be carry-over from other donors' samples. The CDR3 runs from the conserved cysteine through the conserved F or W. Each record gives: J gene, V gene, D gene, clone size, CDR3 protein, CDR3 DNA. The D gene is left open where the match is weak. Clone size is given for some rows only: seen once, a few or many times, or a class if the clone is expanded.

TRBJ2-7 | TRBV5-1 | TRBD2 | once | CASRVGGTYEQYF | TGCGCCAGCAGGGTCGGGGGGACCTACGAGCAGTACTTC
TRBJ2-1 | TRBV19 | . | . | CATLEGGSYNEQFF | TGTGCCACCCTAGAAGGGGGCTCCTACAATGAGCAGTTCTTC
TRBJ2-7 | TRBV6-5 | . | . | CASRWGGRENEQYF | TGTGCCAGCCGCTGGGGGGGGCGGGAGAACGAGCAGTACTTC
TRBJ2-4 | TRBV11-2 | . | . | CASSLVRGSAKNIQYF | TGTGCCAGCAGCTTAGTAAGGGGGTCGGCCAAAAACATTCAGTACTTC
TRBJ1-2 | TRBV7-2 | . | . | CASSLAYNTYGYTF | TGTGCCAGCAGCTTAGCGTACAACACCTATGGCTACACCTTC
TRBJ2-3 | TRBV5-1 | . | . | CASSRHFTDTQYF | TGCGCCAGCAGCCGACACTTCACAGATACGCAGTATTTT
TRBJ2-1 | TRBV5-6 | . | . | CASRAAKYSYNEQFF | TGTGCCAGCAGAGCGGCAAAGTACTCCTACAATGAGCAGTTCTTC
TRBJ2-3 | TRBV27 | TRBD2 | . | CASSSLAGGSPDTQYF | TGTGCCAGCAGTTCACTAGCGGGAGGTTCCCCAGATACGCAGTATTTT
TRBJ2-7 | TRBV27 | . | . | CASSLSRDSYEQYF | TGTGCCAGCAGTTTATCCAGGGACTCCTACGAGCAGTACTTC
TRBJ2-3 | TRBV15 | . | . | CATSRDRHSADTQYF | TGTGCCACCAGCAGAGATAGGCATTCCGCAGATACGCAGTATTTT
TRBJ2-3 | TRBV5-6 | . | . | CASSLEYSTDTQYF | TGTGCCAGCAGCTTGGAGTACAGCACAGATACGCAGTATTTT
TRBJ1-4 | TRBV2 | . | . | CASSDPATNEKLFF | TGTGCCAGCAGTGATCCAGCAACTAATGAAAAACTGTTTTTT
TRBJ1-4 | TRBV28 | TRBD1 | . | CASTTGGIEKLFF | TGTGCCAGCACGACAGGGGGAATCGAAAAACTGTTTTTT
TRBJ2-3 | TRBV11-3 | . | . | CASSYTGGTDTQYF | TGTGCCAGCAGCTACACCGGGGGAACAGATACGCAGTATTTT
TRBJ1-1 | TRBV27 | . | . | CASSLFRLEKTEAFF | TGTGCCAGCAGTTTATTTCGATTGGAGAAGACTGAAGCTTTCTTT
TRBJ2-4 | TRBV29-1 | TRBD1 | . | CSVGTESGNIQYF | TGCAGCGTAGGGACAGAGTCGGGAAACATTCAGTACTTC
TRBJ1-4 | TRBV18 | . | . | CASSPTTVGVNEKLFF | TGTGCCAGCTCACCTACGACGGTTGGTGTCAATGAAAAACTGTTTTTT
TRBJ2-5 | TRBV25-1 | TRBD2 | . | CASSPFGRGLGETQYF | TGTGCCAGCAGTCCGTTCGGGAGGGGGTTAGGGGAGACCCAGTACTTC
TRBJ1-4 | TRBV7-9 | TRBD1 | . | CASSLGDRPNEKLFF | TGTGCCAGCAGCTTAGGGGACAGGCCTAATGAAAAACTGTTTTTT
TRBJ2-1 | TRBV7-2 | . | once | CASSRTPNYYNEQFF | TGTGCCAGCAGCCGGACGCCGAACTATTACAATGAGCAGTTCTTC
TRBJ2-1 | TRBV7-3 | . | once | CASSLPARFGNEQFF | TGTGCCAGCAGCTTACCGGCTAGATTTGGCAATGAGCAGTTCTTC
TRBJ1-5 | TRBV4-2 | . | . | CASSQDRRSLSNQPQHF | TGTGCCAGCAGCCAAGATCGACGTTCTCTCAGCAATCAGCCCCAGCATTTT
TRBJ2-7 | TRBV5-1 | . | . | CASRPGVSGYRAYEQYF | TGCGCCAGCAGACCCGGTGTTAGCGGATACCGGGCCTACGAGCAGTACTTC
TRBJ1-3 | TRBV2 | . | many | CASSATGRNTIYF | TGTGCCAGCAGTGCAACAGGGAGAAACACCATATATTTT
TRBJ1-5 | TRBV27 | TRBD1 | once | CASSPYSPPGQGYSNQPQHF | TGTGCCAGCAGTCCCTATTCACCTCCGGGACAGGGCTATAGCAATCAGCCCCAGCATTTT
TRBJ2-3 | TRBV2 | . | . | CASSVETIDTQYF | TGTGCCAGCAGCGTTGAAACAATAGATACGCAGTATTTT
TRBJ1-4 | TRBV5-3 | . | . | CARSLDQGFTNEKLFF | TGTGCCAGAAGCTTGGACCAGGGGTTCACTAATGAAAAACTGTTTTTT
TRBJ2-7 | TRBV10-3 | TRBD1 | . | CAITDRDSYEQYF | TGTGCCATCACCGACAGGGATAGCTACGAGCAGTACTTC
TRBJ1-5 | TRBV6-1 | TRBD1 | . | CASSEGTGISQPQHF | TGTGCCAGCAGTGAAGGGACAGGGATTAGTCAGCCCCAGCATTTT
TRBJ1-6 | TRBV10-3 | . | . | CAIAEGAANSPLHF | TGTGCCATCGCGGAAGGGGCTGCTAATTCACCCCTCCACTTT
TRBJ1-1 | TRBV9 | . | . | CASSPNVGATNTEAFF | TGTGCCAGCAGCCCCAACGTGGGGGCGACGAACACTGAAGCTTTCTTT
TRBJ2-5 | TRBV25-1 | TRBD1 | once | CASSAGTGQETQYF | TGTGCCAGCAGTGCCGGGACAGGCCAAGAGACCCAGTACTTC
TRBJ1-4 | TRBV6-1 | . | . | CASSEAVGAGREKLFF | TGTGCCAGCAGTGAAGCCGTGGGGGCAGGGAGAGAAAAACTGTTTTTT
TRBJ2-2 | TRBV28 | TRBD1 | . | CASTPGTGLGTGELFF | TGTGCCAGCACCCCCGGGACAGGGCTAGGAACCGGGGAGCTGTTTTTT
TRBJ2-7 | TRBV18 | . | . | CASSPLTVTYEQYF | TGTGCCAGCTCACCACTGACAGTGACCTACGAGCAGTACTTC
TRBJ1-4 | TRBV5-4 | . | . | CASSFGAGEDTNEKLFF | TGTGCCAGCAGCTTTGGGGCAGGGGAAGACACTAATGAAAAACTGTTTTTT
TRBJ1-5 | TRBV19 | . | few | CASSGTGPQWPQHF | TGTGCCAGTAGTGGGACGGGACCTCAATGGCCCCAGCATTTT
TRBJ2-7 | TRBV2 | TRBD1 | . | CASRKDRGAYEQYF | TGTGCCAGCAGAAAGGACAGGGGTGCCTACGAGCAGTACTTC
TRBJ1-2 | TRBV7-9 | . | . | CASSLAPGRTDGYTF | TGTGCCAGCAGCTTAGCCCCGGGACGGACAGATGGCTACACCTTC
TRBJ1-1 | TRBV10-1 | . | . | CASSGGRGLNTEAFF | TGCGCCAGCAGTGGGGGTAGGGGTTTGAACACTGAAGCTTTCTTT
TRBJ1-2 | TRBV18 | . | . | CASSPRRSPEDGYTF | TGTGCCAGCTCACCACGGAGGAGTCCGGAGGATGGCTACACCTTC
TRBJ2-7 | TRBV27 | . | . | CASSSLGLGQKHEQYF | TGTGCCAGCAGCTCCCTCGGGCTAGGTCAAAAACACGAGCAGTACTTC
TRBJ2-7 | TRBV7-9 | . | once | CASSSDRSYEQYF | TGTGCCAGCAGCTCAGACAGAAGCTACGAGCAGTACTTC
TRBJ2-1 | TRBV4-2 | . | . | CASSQEYSEAVNEQFF | TGTGCCAGCAGCCAAGAGTATAGTGAGGCGGTCAATGAGCAGTTCTTC
TRBJ2-7 | TRBV4-2 | . | . | CASSLSGQAYEQYF | TGTGCCAGCAGCCTCAGCGGGCAGGCCTACGAGCAGTACTTC
TRBJ2-1 | TRBV7-9 | TRBD2 | . | CASRAGGPFF | TGTGCCAGCAGGGCGGGAGGCCCGTTCTTC
TRBJ2-6 | TRBV9 | . | once | CASSVATAGPVSGANVLTF | TGTGCCAGCAGCGTAGCTACGGCAGGGCCGGTCTCTGGGGCCAACGTCCTGACTTTC
TRBJ2-3 | TRBV2 | TRBD2 | . | CASRRTSGRGTDTQYF | TGTGCCAGCAGAAGGACTAGCGGGAGGGGCACAGATACGCAGTATTTT
TRBJ2-7 | TRBV5-4 | TRBD2 | . | CASSLESWASGSYEQYF | TGTGCCAGCAGCTTGGAGAGCTGGGCTAGCGGTTCCTACGAGCAGTACTTC
TRBJ2-3 | TRBV30 | . | . | CAWSGPDTQYF | TGTGCCTGGAGTGGCCCGGATACGCAGTATTTT
TRBJ1-5 | TRBV28 | . | . | CASSPHYQPQHF | TGTGCCAGCAGTCCCCACTACCAGCCCCAGCATTTT